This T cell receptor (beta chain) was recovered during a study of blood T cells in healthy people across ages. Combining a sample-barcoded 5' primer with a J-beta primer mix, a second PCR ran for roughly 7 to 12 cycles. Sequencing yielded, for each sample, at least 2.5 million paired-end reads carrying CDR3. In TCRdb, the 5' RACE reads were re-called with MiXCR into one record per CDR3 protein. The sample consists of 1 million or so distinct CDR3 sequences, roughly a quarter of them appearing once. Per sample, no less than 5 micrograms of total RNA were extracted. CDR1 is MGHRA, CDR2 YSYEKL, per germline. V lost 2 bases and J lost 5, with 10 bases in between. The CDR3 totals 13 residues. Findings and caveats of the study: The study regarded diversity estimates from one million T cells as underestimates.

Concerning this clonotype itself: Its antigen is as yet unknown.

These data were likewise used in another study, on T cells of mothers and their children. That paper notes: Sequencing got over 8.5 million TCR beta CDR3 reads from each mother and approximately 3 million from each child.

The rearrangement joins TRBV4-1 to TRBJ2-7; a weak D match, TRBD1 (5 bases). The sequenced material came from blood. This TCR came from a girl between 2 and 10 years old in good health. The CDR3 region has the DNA TGCGCCAGCAGCCAACTGGGGCAGCACGAGCAGTACTTC. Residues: CASSQLGQHEQYF.